The 29 T cell receptor beta chains given below trace back to one sample, sequenced in a study of blood T cell repertoires in COVID-19. Assay used: immunoSEQ multiplex PCR; TCRdb lists only in-frame clones, some missing. The data contain a few hundred thousand clones, 65% to 85% of them singletons. What was sequenced was peripheral blood. These receptors came from an older person with COVID-19, enrolled during active disease.

The V gene is TRBV28, the J gene TRBJ2-1; 7 bases map to TRBD1. Germline values: CDR1 MDHEN, CDR2 SYDVKM. This CDR3 contains 16 residues. After removal of 5 bases from V and 0 bases from J, the junction contained 7 bases not matched to a gene. This CDR3 reads CASSPSGQPSYNEQFF. Written as DNA, the CDR3 is TGTGCCAGCAGTCCCTCGGGACAGCCCTCCTACAATGAGCAGTTCTTC.

The table lists this clone with a few counts. This rearrangement joins TRBV2 to TRBJ1-6; D is possibly TRBD1 (6 bases). This CDR3 spans 15 amino acids. The V end lost 6 bases, the J end lost 6 bases, and 15 bases lay between the germline ends. Germline lookup yields CDR1 SNHLY and CDR2 FYNNEI. CDR3 sequence: CASRITGTGNSPLHF. The CDR3 bases are TGTGCCAGCAGAATAACAGGGACGGGTAATTCACCCCTCCACTTT.

The chain uses TRBV9 and TRBJ1-1; D gene uncertain. Trimming cost V 0 bases and J 0 bases, with 12 bases left between them. Germline V lookup: CDR1 SGDLS, CDR2 YYNGEE. The CDR3 runs to 16 residues. The CDR3 spells CASSVVVWSVNTEAFF. The CDR3 nucleotides read TGTGCCAGCAGCGTAGTAGTCTGGTCCGTGAACACTGAAGCTTTCTTT.

The chain employs TRBV11-2 and TRBJ1-1, with D perhaps matching TRBD1 (6 bases). CDR1 is SGHAT, CDR2 FQNNGV, per germline. The CDR3 length is 13 residues. V lost 2 bases, J lost 6 bases, and 10 bases lay in between. The CDR3 region has the DNA TGTGCCAGCAGCTTAACAGGGCAACCTGAAGCTTTCTTT. It codes for CASSLTGQPEAFF.

This sequence joins TRBV3-1 (or the pseudogene TRBV3-2) and TRBJ1-1; 7 bases are shared with TRBD1. The CDR3 extends over 16 amino acids. The junction had 7 bases not matched to a gene; V was cut back by 3 bases and J by 0 bases. Germline values: CDR1 LGHDT, CDR2 YNNKEL (reference sequence). The CDR3 DNA reads as TGTGCCAGCAGCCAGCCACGGACAGGCGTGAACACTGAAGCTTTCTTT. This translates into CASSQPRTGVNTEAFF.

The V and J genes are TRBV5-1 and TRBJ1-2, with D uncertain. The V end was cut by 4 bases, the J end by 3 bases, with 13 bases between. Germline CDR1 SGHRS, CDR2 YFSETQ. The CDR3 length is 14 residues. CDR3: CASSTTGYHYGYTF. The CDR3 DNA sequence: TGCGCCAGCAGCACTACGGGGTACCACTATGGCTACACCTTC.

This clone was seen a handful of times. The rearrangement links TRBV28 to TRBJ2-5; D gene unclear. Between the trimmed V and J ends, which lost 2 bases and 7 bases, there was a span of 8 bases. From germline, CDR1 is MDHEN and CDR2 SYDVKM. The CDR3 covers 12 residues. The CDR3 is CASSLKQSTQYF. The CDR3, as DNA: TGTGCCAGCAGTTTAAAACAGTCGACCCAGTACTTC.

The V call is TRBV3-1 (or the pseudogene TRBV3-2), the J call TRBJ1-2; D call uncertain. This CDR3 is 15 amino acids long. V was clipped by 5 bases and J by 0 bases, with 13 bases between them. The V gene's germline CDR1 is LGHDT and CDR2 YNNKEL (reference sequence). The CDR3 region is CASSSLQIPNYGYTF. The CDR3 coding sequence is TGTGCCAGCAGCTCCCTACAGATACCTAACTATGGCTACACCTTC.

V and J are TRBV19 and TRBJ1-5, with TRBD1 matching 7 bases. The CDR3 is made up of 15 amino acids. CDR1 is LNHDA and CDR2 is SQIVND in the germline V gene (reference sequence). V trimming: 3 bases; J trimming: 7 bases; junction bases outside the gene matches: 9. The DNA for the CDR3 is TGTGCCAGTAGTATGGCGTCAGGGGGGCGCCAGCCCCAGCATTTT. Residues: CASSMASGGRQPQHF. The entire variable domain, with the rest obtained from reference TRBV19 and TRBJ1-5, is as follows: DGGITQSPKYLFRKEGQNVTLSCEQNLNHDAMYWYRQDPGQGLRLIYYSQIVNDFQKGDIAEGYSVSREKKESFPLTVTSAQKNPTAFYLCASSMASGGRQPQHFGDGTRLSIL.

The V call is TRBV27, the J call TRBJ1-4; D may be TRBD1 (6 bases). V was clipped by 6 bases and J by 0 bases, with 14 bases between them. The germline gives CDR1 MNHEY, CDR2 SMNVEV (reference sequence). The CDR3 totals 16 residues. The CDR3 here is CASSSTDSPTNEKLFF. CDR3 in DNA: TGTGCCAGCAGCTCAACGGACAGCCCAACTAATGAAAAACTGTTTTTT.

The V and J genes are TRBV6-2 or TRBV6-3 and TRBJ2-3; D perhaps matches TRBD2 (6 bases). Trimming shortened V by 0 bases and J by 3 bases, and 7 bases separated the two germline ends. The CDR3 is 14 amino acids. Germline V gene sequence: CDR1 MNHEY, CDR2 SVGEGT. The CDR3 DNA follows: TGTGCCAGCAGTTACTCGCTAGCGACAGATACGCAGTATTTT. This codes for CASSYSLATDTQYF.

V is TRBV7-6 and J is TRBJ2-3; 9 bases fit TRBD2. The V gene end was trimmed by 5 bases and the J gene end by 4 bases; junction bases not matched to a gene: 7. CDR3 length: 15 amino acids. The germline V gene has CDR1 SGHVS and CDR2 FNYEAQ. The CDR3: CASSNSGSGADTQYF. The CDR3 DNA sequence: TGTGCCAGCAGCAATAGCGGGAGCGGGGCAGATACGCAGTATTTT.

J is TRBJ2-3 and V is TRBV24-1; 10 bases align to TRBD2. Germline CDR1 KGHDR, CDR2 SFDVKD. V trimming: 4 bases; J trimming: 0 bases; junction bases outside the gene matches: 6. CDR3 length: 17 amino acids. For the CDR3, the DNA is TGTGCCACCAGTGACCCCACTAGCGGGGCTAGCACAGATACGCAGTATTTT. The encoded protein is CATSDPTSGASTDTQYF.

The rearrangement uses TRBV11-2 and TRBJ1-6; maybe TRBD1 (6 bases). Germline V gene data show CDR1 as SGHAT and CDR2 as FQNNGV. Trimming removed 1 base at V and 9 bases at J, with 19 bases between. This CDR3 has 17 residues. The CDR3 loop reads CASSLVGGGLGTSPLHF. The CDR3 DNA reads TGTGCCAGCAGCTTAGTAGGGGGGGGACTAGGAACTTCACCCCTCCACTTT.

The V call is TRBV12-5, the J call TRBJ2-7; possible D gene TRBD2, 5 bases. Germline V gene sequence: CDR1 LGHNT, CDR2 FRNRAP. Trimming took 5 bases from V and 2 from J, leaving 10 bases between them. This CDR3 region has 13 residues. Here the CDR3 reads CASGPDGTYEQYF. The CDR3 DNA is TGTGCTAGTGGTCCTGACGGGACCTACGAGCAGTACTTC. Full variable domain (rest looked up from reference TRBV12-5 and TRBJ2-7): DARVTQTPRHKVTEMGQEVTMRCQPILGHNTVFWYRQTMMQGLELLAYFRNRAPLDDSGMPKDRFSAEMPDATLATLKIQPSEPRDSAVYFCASGPDGTYEQYFGPGTRLTVT.

This rearrangement joins TRBV19 to TRBJ2-7; 8 positions match TRBD2. V was clipped by 6 bases and J by 5 bases; unmatched bases: 9. This CDR3 spans 14 amino acids. Germline CDR1 is LNHDA and CDR2 is SQIVND (reference sequence). The CDR3: CASRRLASIDEQYF. The CDR3 coding sequence is TGTGCCAGTAGACGACTAGCGTCTATCGACGAGCAGTACTTC.

The rearrangement uses TRBV2 and TRBJ1-3, with D unresolved. This CDR3 contains 14 residues. The V gene's germline CDR1 is SNHLY and CDR2 FYNNEI. V shed 6 bases and J shed 0 bases, with 9 bases lying between them. The CDR3, as DNA: TGTGCCAGCAGGACTGACCTCTCTGGAAACACCATATATTTT. Translated: CASRTDLSGNTIYF.

In its sample, this clone was seen many times. The gene calls are TRBV30 and TRBJ2-2; the match to TRBD2 covers 7 bases. Germline CDR1 is GTSNPN and CDR2 is SVGIG (reference sequence). The CDR3 has 15 residues. The J segment lost 4 bases and the V segment lost 0 bases, leaving 5 bases of the junction unmatched. The DNA of the CDR3 is TGTGCCTGGAGTGTACGGGAGGAGGCCACCGGGGAGCTGTTTTTT. Translated, it gives CAWSVREEATGELFF. The entire variable domain, with the rest obtained from reference TRBV30 and TRBJ2-2, is as follows: SQTIHQWPATLVQPVGSPLSLECTVEGTSNPNLYWYRQAAGRGLQLLFYSVGIGQISSEVPQNLSASRPQDRQFILSSKKLLLSDSGFYLCAWSVREEATGELFFGEGSRLTVL.

V usage is TRBV5-1 and J usage is TRBJ1-1; TRBD1 matches 7 bases. V shed 0 bases and J 3 bases; nucleotides not matched to a gene: 2. Germline CDR1 is SGHRS and CDR2 is YFSETQ. This CDR3 has 14 amino acids. The CDR3 bases are TGCGCCAGCAGCTTGGCGGGACAGTACACTGAAGCTTTCTTT. Translated: CASSLAGQYTEAFF.

This chain connects TRBV25-1 to TRBJ2-2; D not resolved. CDR3 length: 12 amino acids. Germline assignment: CDR1 MGHDK and CDR2 SYGVNS. V dropped 6 bases and J dropped 8 bases, with 10 bases sitting between them. The chain's CDR3 is CASSRSSGELFF. The CDR3 nucleotides are TGTGCCAGCAGCCGGTCCTCAGGGGAGCTGTTTTTT.

DNA for the CDR3: TGTGCCAGTAGTATCGGTGTAGCTCCCCCCCCAGATACGCAGTATTTT. Translating it yields CASSIGVAPPPDTQYF. V usage is TRBV19 and J usage is TRBJ2-3; D gene uncertain. V was shortened by 3 bases and J by 4 bases, with 17 bases between the two germline ends. Germline-derived CDR1 and CDR2 are LNHDA and SQIVND (reference sequence). The CDR3 covers 16 residues.

The chain has TRBV7-2 and TRBJ2-5, with D uncertain. The CDR3 consists of 15 residues. Per germline, CDR1 SGHTA and CDR2 FQGNSA. V was clipped by 4 bases and J by 4 bases, with 16 bases between them. The CDR3 DNA is TGTGCCAGCAGCTCCGGGTCCGCGGCCAGAGAGACCCAGTACTTC. Protein product: CASSSGSAARETQYF.

The chain has TRBV4-3 and TRBJ2-5, with 11 bases matching TRBD2. The germline gives CDR1 LGHNA, CDR2 YSLEER. After removal of 3 bases from V and 3 bases from J, the junction contained 3 bases not matched to a gene. This CDR3 has 15 residues. CDR3 sequence reads: CASSHVSGGEETQYF. Here the CDR3 DNA reads TGCGCCAGCAGCCATGTTAGCGGGGGGGAAGAGACCCAGTACTTC.

The J gene is TRBJ2-5, the V gene TRBV19; 10 nucleotides line up with TRBD2. This CDR3 has 16 residues. V shed 2 bases, J shed 2 bases, and the junction held 5 bases outside the gene matches. CDR1 and CDR2 from the germline V gene are LNHDA and SQIVND (reference sequence). The CDR3 coding sequence is TGTGCCAGTAGTATAACGGCTAGCGGGGGTCAAGAGACCCAGTACTTC. Residues: CASSITASGGQETQYF.

The V and J genes are TRBV19 and TRBJ2-3, with 8 bases aligning to TRBD2. CDR1 and CDR2 from the germline V gene are LNHDA and SQIVND (reference sequence). This CDR3 region has 15 residues. V lost 5 bases, J lost 4 bases, and 8 bases stayed unmatched. CDR3 DNA sequence: TGTGCCAGTAGTGTCAGCGGGGGTAGGTCAGATACGCAGTATTTT. This gives the protein CASSVSGGRSDTQYF.

The chain combines TRBV19 with TRBJ1-1; 7 nucleotides line up with TRBD1. The CDR3 totals 18 residues. With 5 bases clipped from V and 3 bases from J, the junction kept 18 bases outside the gene matches. Germline CDR1 and CDR2: LNHDA and SQIVND (reference sequence). The CDR3 DNA reads TGTGCCAGTAGTTTCGGACAGGCCGTTTATGTGAGGGACACTGAAGCTTTCTTT. It codes for CASSFGQAVYVRDTEAFF.

The chain carries TRBV20-1 and TRBJ1-1; 7 positions agree with TRBD1. The J segment lost 7 bases and the V segment lost 6 bases, leaving 5 bases of the junction unmatched. Germline assignment: CDR1 DFQATT and CDR2 SNEGSKA (reference sequence). This CDR3 has 11 amino acids. Here the CDR3 DNA reads TGCAGTGCCGGATGGACAGGTGAAGCTTTCTTT. Its protein is CSAGWTGEAFF.

This clone has a single count. The chain couples TRBV6-5 to TRBJ1-3, with 7 bases aligning to TRBD1. The V and J ends lost 6 bases and 10 bases, in that order; junction bases with no gene match: 12. CDR1 MNHEY and CDR2 SVGAGI come from the germline V gene. The CDR3 covers 14 residues. The CDR3 protein is CASRAGQEGTTIYF. The DNA of the CDR3 is TGTGCCAGCAGAGCCGGACAGGAAGGGACAACCATATATTTT.

This clone was detected a few times. This rearrangement joins TRBV7-2 to TRBJ2-2, with D tentatively TRBD1 (6 bases). With 4 bases removed from V and 6 bases from J, the gap between germline ends came to 12 bases. Germline CDR1 and CDR2: SGHTA and FQGNSA. CDR3 size: 14 residues. The CDR3 coding sequence is TGTGCCAGCAGCTCCAACAGGGTCCCCGGGGAGCTGTTTTTT. It translates to CASSSNRVPGELFF.